This entry lists 20 T cell receptor beta chains sequenced from one sample in a study of T cell responses to AZD1222 COVID-19 vaccine (dated by TCRdb to 2020 to 2023). Receptors were amplified or captured by the immunoSEQ multiplex PCR assay. This immuneACCESS table, as held by TCRdb, lists in-frame sequences with V and J called but not all clones. Of the missing ones, under half trace to an unresolved V gene in checked studies; the others have no known cause. This sample has about 120,000 clones in its table, and roughly 90% of those were observed once. The top ten constitute less than 4% of the sample. What the time point label conveys for this sample: baseline before first vaccination. The sequences come from peripheral blood, collected on day 0 of AZD1222 vaccination. Receptors originate from an adult in good health.

The chain employs TRBV6-2 or TRBV6-3 and TRBJ1-4, with D hard to call. This CDR3 comprises 14 residues. The ends were cut back, 2 bases at V and 6 bases at J, with 10 bases in the middle. Germline assignment: CDR1 MNHEY and CDR2 SVGEGT. As DNA, the CDR3 is TGTGCCAGCAGTTACGACCAGACGTATGAAAAACTGTTTTTT. It translates to CASSYDQTYEKLFF.

This chain links TRBV3-1 (or the pseudogene TRBV3-2) with TRBJ2-7; possibly TRBD2 for D (7 bases). The CDR3 is made up of 14 amino acids. Germline V gene data show CDR1 as LGHDT and CDR2 as YNNKEL (reference sequence). V was clipped by 4 bases and J by 7 bases, with 17 bases between them. The CDR3 DNA is TGTGCCAGCAGCCCCTTTGCGGGGGCAAGGGAGCAGTACTTC. Translating gives CASSPFAGAREQYF.

The chain joins TRBV19 to TRBJ1-2, with TRBD1 as a possible D gene (6 bases). The V and J ends lost 8 bases and 7 bases respectively, with 26 bases between them. Per germline, CDR1 LNHDA and CDR2 SQIVND (reference sequence). The CDR3 loop spans 16 amino acids. CDR3 DNA sequence: TGTGCCAGTGTCTCCGGGACAACCGGGGGGTGGCTTGGCTACACCTTC. This sequence encodes CASVSGTTGGWLGYTF. Variable domain in full (rest from reference TRBV19 and TRBJ1-2): DGGITQSPKYLFRKEGQNVTLSCEQNLNHDAMYWYRQDPGQGLRLIYYSQIVNDFQKGDIAEGYSVSREKKESFPLTVTSAQKNPTAFYLCASVSGTTGGWLGYTFGSGTRLTVV.

The chain has TRBV7-9 and TRBJ1-4; D unclear. The CDR3 extends over 14 amino acids. From germline, CDR1 is SEHNR and CDR2 FQNEAQ (reference sequence). V lost 1 base and J lost 3, with 6 bases in between. CDR3 DNA: TGTGCCAGCAGCTTAGGTGGATCTAATGAAAAACTGTTTTTT. It codes for CASSLGGSNEKLFF.

The chain couples TRBV5-6 to TRBJ1-2; D is possibly TRBD1 (6 bases). V lost 5 bases and J lost 3, with 14 bases in between. Germline loops: CDR1 SGHDT, CDR2 YYEEEE. The length of the CDR3 is 14 residues. As DNA, the CDR3 is TGTGCCAGCAGTTCGACAGGAAGCGACTATGGCTACACCTTC. It translates to CASSSTGSDYGYTF. Full variable domain (rest looked up from reference TRBV5-6 and TRBJ1-2): DAGVTQSPTHLIKTRGQQVTLRCSPKSGHDTVSWYQQALGQGPQFIFQYYEEEERQRGNFPDRFSGHQFPNYSSELNVNALLLGDSALYLCASSSTGSDYGYTFGSGTRLTVV.

A single count supports this clone. CDR3 residues: CASSPWTSGVYEQYF. For the CDR3, the DNA is TGTGCCAGCAGCCCCTGGACTAGCGGGGTTTACGAGCAGTACTTC. The chain links TRBV7-2 to TRBJ2-7; 12 nucleotides align to TRBD2. V gave up 5 bases and J gave up 4 bases; unmatched junction bases: 6. Germline assignment: CDR1 SGHTA and CDR2 FQGNSA. The CDR3 runs 15 residues.

The rearrangement links TRBV10-3 to TRBJ1-2, with D hard to call. The ends were cut back, 0 bases at V and 4 bases at J, with 9 bases in the middle. Germline assignment: CDR1 ENHRY and CDR2 SYGVKD. The CDR3 runs 14 residues. This CDR3 reads CAISESSTSYGYTF. The CDR3 DNA is TGTGCCATCAGTGAGTCTTCGACTTCCTATGGCTACACCTTC.

V gene TRBV3-1 (or the pseudogene TRBV3-2) combines with J gene TRBJ1-5; D remains ambiguous. Trimming cost V 0 bases and J 6 bases, with 9 bases left between them. The CDR3 covers 14 residues. Germline assignment: CDR1 LGHDT and CDR2 YNNKEL (reference sequence). CDR3 sequence: CASSQDQVGQPQHF. The CDR3 region has the DNA TGTGCCAGCAGCCAAGATCAGGTCGGTCAGCCCCAGCATTTT.

The chain joins TRBV6-2 or TRBV6-3 to TRBJ1-2; 7 nucleotides align to TRBD1. J lost 4 bases, V lost 0 bases, and 5 bases had no gene match. The CDR3 length is 15 residues. Germline V lookup: CDR1 MNHEY, CDR2 SVGEGT. The CDR3 is CASSYSTGSGYGYTF. DNA for the CDR3: TGTGCCAGCAGTTACTCGACAGGGTCGGGCTATGGCTACACCTTC.

The V call is TRBV4-2, the J call TRBJ1-3; D remains unclear. Germline CDR1 LGHNA, CDR2 YNFKEQ. V lost 5 bases to trimming and J lost 0 bases, with 11 bases between them. This CDR3 spans 15 amino acids. The CDR3 DNA reads TGTGCCAGCAGCACGTGGGGTCCCTCTGGAAACACCATATATTTT. It encodes CASSTWGPSGNTIYF.

The chain has TRBV3-1 (or the pseudogene TRBV3-2) and TRBJ1-3; D unresolved. This CDR3 region has 16 residues. The V gene's germline CDR1 is LGHDT and CDR2 YNNKEL (reference sequence). Trimming took 8 bases from V and 0 from J, leaving 17 bases between them. The chain's CDR3 is CASSATLRLSGNTIYF. In DNA, the CDR3 is TGTGCCAGCTCAGCCACCCTCCGGCTCTCTGGAAACACCATATATTTT.

The gene calls are TRBV6-5 and TRBJ1-3; no reliable D call. Per germline, CDR1 MNHEY and CDR2 SVGAGI. With 6 bases removed from V and 1 base from J, the gap between germline ends came to 4 bases. This CDR3 comprises 12 residues. For the CDR3, the DNA is TGTGCCAGCAGGGGTTCTGGAAACACCATATATTTT. Its protein product is CASRGSGNTIYF.

The chain joins TRBV5-4 to TRBJ1-6; a weak D match, TRBD1 (5 bases). The CDR3 is 15 amino acids. With 9 bases removed from V and 5 bases from J, the gap between germline ends came to 18 bases. Germline lookup yields CDR1 SGHNT and CDR2 YYREEE (reference sequence). The CDR3 here is CATSPRTGDNSPLHF. The DNA of the CDR3 is TGTGCCACAAGCCCCCGGACGGGGGATAATTCACCCCTCCACTTT. The whole variable domain, filled in from reference TRBV5-4 and TRBJ1-6, reads ETGVTQSPTHLIKTRGQQVTLRCSSQSGHNTVSWYQQALGQGPQFIFQYYREEENGRGNFPPRFSGLQFPNYSSELNVNALELDDSALYLCATSPRTGDNSPLHFGNGTRLTVT.

The rearrangement uses TRBV7-8 and TRBJ1-1, with 11 bases that match TRBD1. V lost 5 bases, J lost 1 base, and 6 bases stayed unmatched. Germline values: CDR1 SGHVS, CDR2 FQNEAQ. The CDR3 runs to 16 residues. CDR3 bases: TGTGCCAGCAGCCAAAGGACAGGGGGCGAGAACACTGAAGCTTTCTTT. Its protein product is CASSQRTGGENTEAFF.

This chain links TRBV7-9 with TRBJ1-1; D uncertain. This CDR3 is built from 17 residues. V was trimmed by 0 bases and J by 0 bases, leaving 14 bases between them. Germline V CDR1 and CDR2: SEHNR, FQNEAQ (reference sequence). CDR3 in amino acids: CASSLARGRTMNTEAFF. In nucleotides, the CDR3 is TGTGCCAGCAGCTTAGCAAGAGGCAGGACCATGAACACTGAAGCTTTCTTT. Drawing the rest from reference TRBV7-9 and TRBJ1-1, the complete variable domain is DTGVSQNPRHKITKRGQNVTFRCDPISEHNRLYWYRQTLGQGPEFLTYFQNEAQLEKSRLLSDRFSAERPKGSFSTLEIQRTEQGDSAMYLCASSLARGRTMNTEAFFGQGTRLTVV.

The chain is built from TRBV7-2 and TRBJ1-5; possible D gene TRBD1, 6 bases. Germline loops: CDR1 SGHTA, CDR2 FQGNSA. Trimming removed 3 bases at V and 6 bases at J, with 12 bases between. The CDR3 is made up of 14 amino acids. In nucleotides, the CDR3 is TGTGCCAGCAGCTTTCCAGGGGAGAGTCAGCCCCAGCATTTT. Protein product: CASSFPGESQPQHF.

The V call is TRBV7-8, the J call TRBJ1-5, with D perhaps matching TRBD1 (6 bases). This CDR3 has 12 amino acids. Germline V gene data show CDR1 as SGHVS and CDR2 as FQNEAQ. V gave up 3 bases and J gave up 7 bases, with 7 bases separating them. Here the CDR3 DNA reads TGTGCCAGCAGCTTCAGGGGCCAGCCCCAGCATTTT. Amino acid sequence: CASSFRGQPQHF.

In this sample, this clone turned up once. This chain joins TRBV27 and TRBJ1-5; D remains unclear. Looked up from germline, CDR1 is MNHEY and CDR2 is SMNVEV (reference sequence). V gave up 6 bases and J gave up 7 bases, with 13 bases separating them. The CDR3 consists of 13 residues. CDR3 sequence: CASRALEGQPQHF. The CDR3 DNA sequence: TGTGCCAGCAGGGCCCTGGAGGGACAGCCCCAGCATTTT.

By proportion, this clone is medium-sized. This chain connects TRBV27 to TRBJ1-2; no firm D call. This CDR3 comprises 13 residues. The V gene's germline CDR1 is MNHEY and CDR2 SMNVEV (reference sequence). V lost 5 bases, J lost 2 bases, and 9 bases lay in between. The CDR3 reads CASSPEGNYGYTF. CDR3 coding DNA: TGTGCCAGCAGTCCCGAGGGCAACTATGGCTACACCTTC.

This clone was counted only a few times. The J gene is TRBJ1-2, the V gene TRBV7-2; no clear D. The CDR3 covers 15 residues. Looked up from germline, CDR1 is SGHTA and CDR2 is FQGNSA. V gave up 2 bases and J gave up 5 bases, with 15 bases separating them. CDR3 sequence (DNA): TGTGCCAGCAGCTTAAACAGTATGTCCCCTTATGGCTACACCTTC. Translating it yields CASSLNSMSPYGYTF.